This TCR beta chain was documented in a study of CD8+CD57+ T cells in acquired aplastic anemia. The study's findings and limits: Twenty-nine was the count of CD8+ CDR3 sequences that patients shared with controls.

The CDR3 spans 15 residues. CDR1 MDHEN and CDR2 SYDVKM come from the germline V gene. The ends were cut back, 6 bases at V and 7 bases at J, with 21 bases in the middle. Patients chosen for sequencing had shown CD8+CD57+ cell expansion by flow cytometry. This clonotype came up a few times. What it binds is not known. Genomic DNA, serving as template, underwent TCR beta VDJ and CDR3 profiling. Via MiXCR, TCRdb re-called the reads, giving one row per CDR3 protein. The repertoire holds 150,000 to 200,000 distinct CDR3 sequences, with around half as singletons. The clonotype originates from a human donor with aplastic anemia. The source material was sorted CD4+, CD8+, or CD8+CD57+ T cells (not recorded which) from PBMCs. V is TRBV28 and J is TRBJ1-2; tentatively, D is TRBD1 (6 bases). CDR3 protein: CASRDRGGRLGGYTF. The DNA for the CDR3 is TGTGCCAGCAGGGACCGGGGGGGGCGCCTAGGTGGCTACACCTTC.